This entry is about one T cell receptor beta chain. The antigen is undetermined. The read terminates 3 residues before the CDR3 end, so the remaining end is supplied by the germline J gene. This sample is part of a study of T cells in women clearing cervical HPV infection. Across the study: Case blood was drawn when the lesion was first found; control blood after infection became undetectable. Regarding the study as a whole: Each sample's T-cell count was unknown, possibly confounding richness. Cases and controls were distinguished at AUC 0.83 by richness and V genes.

TCRdb keeps only in-frame clones here, not all; method: immunoSEQ multiplex PCR. The sample table includes 20,000 to 25,000 clones. This CDR3 is built from 16 residues. V gave up 2 bases and J gave up 1 base; unmatched junction bases: 7. The V gene's germline CDR1 is KGHSH and CDR2 LQKENI. Cervical HPV DNA detected by MY09/MY11 PCR, typed by dot-blot. Sequencing used blood buffy coat. The source of this sequence is a woman between 18 and 69 years old with a cervical HPV16 infection that either progressed to CIN3+ or cleared (not recorded which). The V call is TRBV18, the J call TRBJ2-5, with 7 bases identical to TRBD1. The CDR3 bases that were read are TGTGCCAGCTCACCATGGGAAACAGGGGTCCAAGAGACC. Translated: CASSPWETGVQET. The entire CDR3 sequence reads CASSPWETGVQETQYF. The entire variable domain, with the rest obtained from reference TRBV18 and TRBJ2-5, is as follows: NAGVMQNPRHLVRRRGQEARLRCSPMKGHSHVYWYRQLPEEGLKFMVYLQKENIIDESGMPKERFSAEFPKEGPSILRIQQVVRGDSAAYFCASSPWETGVQETQYFGPGTRLLVL.